This T cell receptor beta chain was profiled in a study of blood T cells in healthy people across ages. Study results and limitations: Per-million-T-cell TCR beta diversity fell roughly linearly with age. Higher diversity, along with more naive CD4+ cells, distinguished long-lived donors from aged donors.

With each sample, at least 5 micrograms of total RNA were extracted. For this clonotype: Its antigen is still unknown.

A sample-barcoded 5' primer and a J-beta primer mix were used in a second PCR of roughly 7 to 11 cycles. Each CDR3 protein gets one entry after TCRdb re-called the 5' RACE reads with MiXCR. The sample includes about 830,000 distinct CDR3 sequences, roughly 60% seen only once; the top ten take 28%. Germline V lookup: CDR1 SGDLS, CDR2 YYNGEE. This CDR3 is built from 17 residues. Trimming shortened V by 2 bases and J by 2 bases, and 19 bases separated the two germline ends. Sequencing used blood. This sequence originates from a man aged 30 to 45 in good health. The chain carries TRBV9 and TRBJ1-2, with D hard to call. CDR3 nucleotides: TGTGCCAGCAGCGTCATCCGCGACCGGCCGGAGAACTATGGCTACACCTTC. This sequence encodes CASSVIRDRPENYGYTF.